This TCR beta chain is drawn from a study of cytomegalovirus exposure and HLA in healthy donors. Study-wide background: The study placed around 80% of its 398 genotyped donors in the Caucasian-associated ancestry cluster. The study's findings and limits: In a later analysis, compared with equally common non-associated chains, HLA-associated beta chains were more expanded.

There are 14 residues in the CDR3. Germline trimming cut 4 bases from V and 7 bases from J; bases unmatched to any gene: 10. Per the germline V gene, CDR1 is MNHNS and CDR2 is SASEGT. It was with 60 Vbeta and 13 Jbeta primers that the PCR ran. Sequencing was performed with immunoSEQ multiplex PCR; in TCRdb, only in-frame clones are kept and a portion is missing. The sample consists of around 80,000 clones, roughly 70% of them appearing once. This clone appeared a few times. What it binds is not known. V usage is TRBV6-1 and J usage is TRBJ2-7, with 7 bases that match TRBD1. The source is a man aged 35 to 55 in good health and CMV-seropositive. The material sequenced was PBMCs. In nucleotides, the CDR3 is TGTGCCAGCAGTGCAAGGACAGGAGTGGAGGAGCAGTACTTC. Its protein is CASSARTGVEEQYF.